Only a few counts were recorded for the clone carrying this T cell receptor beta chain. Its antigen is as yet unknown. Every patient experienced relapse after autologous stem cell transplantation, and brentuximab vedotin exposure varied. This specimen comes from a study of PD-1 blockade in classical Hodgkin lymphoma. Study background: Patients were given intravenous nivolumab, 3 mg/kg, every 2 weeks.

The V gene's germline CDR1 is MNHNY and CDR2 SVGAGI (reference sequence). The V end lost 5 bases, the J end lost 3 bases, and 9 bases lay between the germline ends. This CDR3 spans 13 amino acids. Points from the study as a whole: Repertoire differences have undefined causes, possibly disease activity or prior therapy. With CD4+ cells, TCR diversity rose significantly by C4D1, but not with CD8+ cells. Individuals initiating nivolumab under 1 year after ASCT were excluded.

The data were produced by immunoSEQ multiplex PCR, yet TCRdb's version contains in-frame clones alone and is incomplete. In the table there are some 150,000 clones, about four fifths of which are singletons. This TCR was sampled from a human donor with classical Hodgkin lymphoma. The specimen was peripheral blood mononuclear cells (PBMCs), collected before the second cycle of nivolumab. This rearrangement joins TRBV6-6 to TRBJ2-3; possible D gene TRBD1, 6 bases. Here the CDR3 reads CASSQDSTDTQYF. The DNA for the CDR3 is TGTGCCAGCAGTCAGGACAGTACAGATACGCAGTATTTT.